This T cell receptor (beta chain) came from a study of T cells after posttransplantation cyclophosphamide. Generated by immunoSEQ multiplex PCR, the TCRdb table keeps only in-frame clones and is missing some. The specimen gives around 34,000 clones without singletons; the ten biggest hold roughly 2.5%. This clone has ten or more counts. Its antigen is still unknown. Germline-derived CDR1 and CDR2 are KGHSH and LQKENI. CDR3 length: 15 amino acids. Trimming pared 3 bases from V and 3 bases from J, leaving 12 bases between. Study-level results: Donor CD8+ memory clones often dominated recipient blood repertoires at later times. TRB clonality was highly associated with recipient CMV seropositivity and reactivation. Tissue-infiltrating T cells from skin or gut overlapped little with blood T cells.

The J gene is TRBJ1-5, the V gene TRBV18; tentative D call: TRBD1 (5 bases). The clonotype comes from a man between 45 and 60 years old in good health, CMV-negative, and a related stem cell transplant donor. The sequencing input was PBMCs. The CDR3 sequence is CASSPVDSANQPQHF. CDR3 DNA: TGTGCCAGCTCACCGGTCGACAGCGCCAATCAGCCCCAGCATTTT.